The next 20 T cell receptor beta chains were all read from a single sample in a study of blood T cell repertoires in COVID-19. Sequencing used immunoSEQ multiplex PCR; TCRdb keeps in-frame clones, though not all of them. The repertoire consists of about 330,000 clones, with over 80% occurring once and the leading ten covering around 10%. Material for sequencing was peripheral blood. The receptor source for this set is a man aged 30-40 years with COVID-19, enrolled during active disease.

The rearrangement joins TRBV14 to TRBJ2-7; 12 bases map to TRBD2. Trimming took 5 bases from V and 2 from J; bases not matched to a gene: 7. The CDR3 consists of 16 residues. CDR1 is SGHDN and CDR2 is FVKESK in the germline V gene. The CDR3 sequence: CASSDRLAGVTYEQYF. Written as DNA, the CDR3 is TGTGCCAGCAGCGATAGACTAGCGGGAGTTACCTACGAGCAGTACTTC.

This clone was seen a handful of times. This chain links TRBV4-2 with TRBJ2-1; 12 bases align to TRBD2. With 0 bases clipped from V and 6 bases from J, the junction kept 3 bases outside the gene matches. CDR3 length: 16 residues. CDR1 LGHNA and CDR2 YNFKEQ come from the germline V gene. The CDR3 coding sequence is TGTGCCAGCAGCCAAGATCCTAGCGGGAGGGCCAATGAGCAGTTCTTC. Encoded protein: CASSQDPSGRANEQFF.

The rearrangement joins TRBV6-2 or TRBV6-3 to TRBJ2-5; 7 nucleotides align to TRBD1. CDR1 is MNHEY and CDR2 is SVGEGT in the germline V gene. Germline trimming cut 2 bases from V and 5 bases from J; bases unmatched to any gene: 5. The CDR3 contains 14 residues. The CDR3 DNA reads as TGTGCCAGCAGTTACGTGACAGGGCTCGAGACCCAGTACTTC. Translated, it gives CASSYVTGLETQYF.

The chain employs TRBV10-3 and TRBJ1-1; the D gene is possibly TRBD1 (6 bases). Per the germline V gene, CDR1 is ENHRY and CDR2 is SYGVKD. The CDR3 sequence is 13 residues long. V lost 10 bases to trimming and J lost 4 bases, with 16 bases between them. The CDR3 DNA sequence: TGTGCCACCCAGACAGGAAGTCTCACTGAAGCTTTCTTT. It encodes CATQTGSLTEAFF.

This chain links TRBV6-6 with TRBJ2-7; tentatively, D is TRBD2 (5 bases). V shed 0 bases and J shed 6 bases, with 15 bases lying between them. Germline values: CDR1 MNHNY, CDR2 SVGAGI (reference sequence). CDR3 length: 15 residues. CDR3 loop: CASSYSRVAWGEQYF. Here the CDR3 DNA reads TGTGCCAGCAGTTACTCGAGGGTAGCGTGGGGCGAGCAGTACTTC.

This clone appeared a few times. This chain uses TRBV28 with TRBJ2-1; D not resolved. The CDR3 consists of 14 residues. Germline V gene lookup returns CDR1 MDHEN and CDR2 SYDVKM. V lost 6 bases and J 3 bases, leaving 12 bases between the germline ends. Written as DNA, the CDR3 is TGTGCCAGCAGCCCCCGCCAGGTCTACAATGAGCAGTTCTTC. Residues: CASSPRQVYNEQFF.

Notes on this clone: Compared with germline, one end of the junction differs, possibly owing to a read error. The V call is TRBV4-3, the J call TRBJ1-2; D possibly corresponds to TRBD1 (5 bases). Germline V CDR1 and CDR2: LGHNA, YSLEER. CDR3 length equals 14 residues. CDR3 protein: CASSQPGTNYGYTF. For the CDR3, the DNA is TGCGCCAGCAGCCAACCCGGGACTAATTATGGCTACACCTTC.

This CDR3 is CASSWDRGTGYGYTF. In DNA form, the CDR3 reads TGTGCCAGCAGCTGGGACAGGGGAACGGGCTATGGCTACACCTTC. The chain employs TRBV5-6 and TRBJ1-2; 10 positions match TRBD1. Germline V gene data show CDR1 as SGHDT and CDR2 as YYEEEE. The CDR3 covers 15 residues. Unmatched junction bases numbered 6, after V lost 3 bases and J lost 4 bases.

The rearrangement links TRBV18 to TRBJ2-5, with a tentative D call TRBD2 (6 bases). Trimming shortened V by 6 bases and J by 4 bases, and 12 bases separated the two germline ends. Germline-derived CDR1 and CDR2 are KGHSH and LQKENI. The CDR3 length is 13 residues. The CDR3 DNA is TGTGCCAGCTCTACGGGAGAAGGAGAGACCCAGTACTTC. It is translated as CASSTGEGETQYF.

The CDR3 reads CASTRYNEQFF. CDR3 nucleotides: TGTGCCAGCACCAGATACAATGAGCAGTTCTTC. This sequence joins TRBV12-3 or TRBV12-4 and TRBJ2-1; D gene unclear. This CDR3 is 11 amino acids long. V shed 7 bases and J shed 4 bases, with 5 bases lying between them.

V gene TRBV19 combines with J gene TRBJ1-5; the D is unclear. Trimming removed 7 bases at V and 7 bases at J, with 11 bases between. CDR1 LNHDA and CDR2 SQIVND come from the germline V gene (reference sequence). The CDR3 length is 12 residues. CDR3 nucleotides: TGTGCCAGTACTCAGGTCGGCCAGCCCCAGCATTTT. Amino acids: CASTQVGQPQHF.

V gene TRBV7-6 combines with J gene TRBJ2-7, with 7 bases lining up with TRBD1. The germline V gene has CDR1 SGHVS and CDR2 FNYEAQ. The CDR3 is made up of 16 amino acids. Germline trimming cut 2 bases from V and 3 bases from J; bases unmatched to any gene: 10. The CDR3, as DNA: TGTGCCAGCAGCTTAAAGGGGGCAGGGAGTAGCTACGAGCAGTACTTC. Encoded protein: CASSLKGAGSSYEQYF.

This clone was seen a few times. The J gene is TRBJ2-1, the V gene TRBV7-9; 13 bases map to TRBD2. Germline V CDR1 and CDR2: SEHNR, FQNEAQ (reference sequence). V lost 1 base, J lost 9 bases, and 6 bases stayed unmatched. There are 16 residues in the CDR3. The CDR3 loop is CASSLGTSGRGVEQFF. The CDR3 DNA reads TGTGCCAGCAGCTTAGGGACTAGCGGGAGAGGGGTTGAGCAGTTCTTC.

The rearrangement uses TRBV19 and TRBJ2-2; D is undetermined. This CDR3 has 15 residues. The germline CDR1 and CDR2 sequences are LNHDA and SQIVND (reference sequence). Trimming stripped 0 bases from V and 4 bases from J, with 9 bases between. The CDR3 DNA reads as TGTGCCAGTAGTATAGAGGTGGGCCGCACCGGGGAGCTGTTTTTT. Translating gives CASSIEVGRTGELFF.

The V and J genes are TRBV19 and TRBJ2-7, with D possibly TRBD2 on 6 matching bases. This CDR3 comprises 13 residues. Per germline, CDR1 LNHDA and CDR2 SQIVND (reference sequence). Between the trimmed V and J ends, which lost 5 bases and 2 bases, there was a span of 10 bases. The CDR3 loop reads CASSPGGAYEQYF. CDR3 in DNA: TGTGCCAGTAGTCCCGGGGGAGCCTACGAGCAGTACTTC.

The V and J genes are TRBV24-1 and TRBJ2-1; 13 bases agree with TRBD2. This CDR3 spans 17 amino acids. CDR1 is KGHDR and CDR2 is SFDVKD in the germline V gene. Trimming at V came to 2 bases and at J to 8 bases, leaving 8 bases not matched to a gene. The CDR3 reads CATSDWTSGGLPDEQFF. DNA of the CDR3: TGTGCCACCAGTGATTGGACTAGCGGGGGCCTGCCGGATGAGCAGTTCTTC.

The chain recombines TRBV28 with TRBJ1-5, with TRBD1 identical over 8 bases. The germline gives CDR1 MDHEN, CDR2 SYDVKM. There are 14 residues in the CDR3. J lost 6 bases, V lost 3 bases, and 4 bases had no gene match. Written as DNA, the CDR3 is TGTGCCAGCAGTTTGGACAGGGATGGTCAGCCCCAGCATTTT. It specifies CASSLDRDGQPQHF.

With regard to this clone: Compared with germline, one end of the junction differs, possibly owing to a read error. The chain combines TRBV3-1 (or the pseudogene TRBV3-2) with TRBJ2-3, with 11 positions matching TRBD2. The V gene's germline CDR1 is LGHDT and CDR2 YNNKEL (reference sequence). CDR3 length equals 16 residues. CDR3 in DNA: TGTGCCAGCAGCAAAGAGGGACTAGCGGTGGTAGATACGCAGTATTTT. Translation: CASSKEGLAVVDTQYF.

The chain combines TRBV15 with TRBJ2-1; D might be TRBD1 (5 bases). From germline, CDR1 is LNHNV and CDR2 YYDKDF (reference sequence). Trimming stripped 1 base from V and 7 bases from J, with 11 bases between. The CDR3 consists of 14 residues. The CDR3 loop is CATSRAFKGNEQFF. The DNA for the CDR3 is TGTGCCACCAGCAGAGCCTTTAAGGGGAATGAGCAGTTCTTC.

There are a few counts of this clone. V gene TRBV19 combines with J gene TRBJ2-7, with unresolved D. Trimming cost V 0 bases and J 4 bases, with 10 bases left between them. Germline V gene lookup returns CDR1 LNHDA and CDR2 SQIVND (reference sequence). This CDR3 contains 14 residues. The CDR3 region has the DNA TGTGCCAGTAGTATAGACCCTCTGTTTTACGAGCAGTACTTC. It codes for CASSIDPLFYEQYF.